Included here is one T cell receptor (beta chain) sequence, with context. Its antigen is not identified. This sample was included in a study of shared clonotypes between healthy human individuals. Whole-study findings and limits: Estimated richness was generally greater in naive than memory subsets.

The CDR3 length is 15 residues. From germline, CDR1 is SNHLY and CDR2 FYNNEI. Deletions cut 7 bases from V and 0 bases from J, with 10 bases between. Clones were read by immunoSEQ multiplex PCR, and TCRdb kept only the in-frame ones, dropping some. The table shows about 2.4 million clones, with roughly 92% occurring only once. The chain recombines TRBV2 with TRBJ1-6; D unresolved. The sequence was collected from a young man in good health. The sequenced sample was naive CD4+ T cells sorted from blood. Noted subset: CD45RA+ positively selected. Here the CDR3 DNA reads TGTGCCAGCATGACCAGCAGCTCCTATAATTCACCCCTCCACTTT. This codes for CASMTSSSYNSPLHF.